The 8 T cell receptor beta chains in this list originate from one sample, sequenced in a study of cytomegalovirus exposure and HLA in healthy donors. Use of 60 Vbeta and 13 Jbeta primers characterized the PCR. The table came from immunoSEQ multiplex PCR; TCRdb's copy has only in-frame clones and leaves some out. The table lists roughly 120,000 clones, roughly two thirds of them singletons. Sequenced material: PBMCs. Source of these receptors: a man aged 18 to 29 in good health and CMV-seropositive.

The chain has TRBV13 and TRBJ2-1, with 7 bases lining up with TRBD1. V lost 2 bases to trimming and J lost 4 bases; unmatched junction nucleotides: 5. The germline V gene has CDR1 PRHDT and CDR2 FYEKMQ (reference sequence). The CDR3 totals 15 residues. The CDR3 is CASSLRAGGYNEQFF. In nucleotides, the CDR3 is TGTGCCAGCAGCTTAAGGGCAGGGGGTTACAATGAGCAGTTCTTC.

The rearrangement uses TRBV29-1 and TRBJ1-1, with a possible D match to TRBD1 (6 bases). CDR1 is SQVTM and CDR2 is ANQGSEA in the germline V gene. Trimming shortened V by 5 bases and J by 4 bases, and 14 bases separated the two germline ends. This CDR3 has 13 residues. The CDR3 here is CSVPSGVGTEAFF. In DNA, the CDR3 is TGCAGCGTTCCCTCAGGGGTCGGCACTGAAGCTTTCTTT.

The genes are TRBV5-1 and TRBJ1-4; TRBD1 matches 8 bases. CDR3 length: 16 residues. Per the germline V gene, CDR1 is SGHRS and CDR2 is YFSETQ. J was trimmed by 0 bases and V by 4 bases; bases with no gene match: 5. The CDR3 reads CASSRGQGATNEKLFF. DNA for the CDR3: TGCGCCAGCAGCAGAGGACAGGGAGCAACTAATGAAAAACTGTTTTTT.

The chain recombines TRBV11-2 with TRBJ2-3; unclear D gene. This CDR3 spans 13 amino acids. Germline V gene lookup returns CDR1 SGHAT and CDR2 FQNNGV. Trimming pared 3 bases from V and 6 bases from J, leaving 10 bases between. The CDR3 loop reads CASSFFPGDTQYF. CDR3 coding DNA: TGTGCCAGCAGCTTTTTCCCCGGGGATACGCAGTATTTT.

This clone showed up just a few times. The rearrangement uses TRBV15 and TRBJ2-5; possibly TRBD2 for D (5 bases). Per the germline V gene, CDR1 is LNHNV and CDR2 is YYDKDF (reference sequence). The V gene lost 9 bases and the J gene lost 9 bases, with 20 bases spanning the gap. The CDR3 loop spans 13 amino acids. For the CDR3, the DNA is TGTGCCACTAAGAACAGCGCCGGGGTGGCCCAGTACTTC. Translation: CATKNSAGVAQYF.

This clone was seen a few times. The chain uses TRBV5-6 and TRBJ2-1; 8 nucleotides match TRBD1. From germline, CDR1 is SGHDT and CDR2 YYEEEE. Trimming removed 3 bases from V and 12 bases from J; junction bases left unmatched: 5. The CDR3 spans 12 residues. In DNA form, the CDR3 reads TGTGCCAGCAGCTCACGACAGGGGCGGCAGTTCTTC. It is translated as CASSSRQGRQFF.

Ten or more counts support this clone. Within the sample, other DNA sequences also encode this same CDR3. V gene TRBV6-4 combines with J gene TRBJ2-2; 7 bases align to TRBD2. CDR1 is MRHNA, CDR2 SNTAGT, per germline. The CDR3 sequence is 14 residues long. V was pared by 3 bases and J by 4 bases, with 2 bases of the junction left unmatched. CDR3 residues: CASSDGGGTGELFF. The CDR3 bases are TGTGCCAGCAGTGATGGCGGGGGCACCGGGGAGCTGTTTTTT.

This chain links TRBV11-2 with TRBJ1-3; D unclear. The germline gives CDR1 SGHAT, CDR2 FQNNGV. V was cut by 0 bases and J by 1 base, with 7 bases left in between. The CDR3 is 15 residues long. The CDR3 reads CASSLEGRSGNTIYF. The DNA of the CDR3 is TGTGCCAGCAGCTTAGAGGGCCGATCTGGAAACACCATATATTTT.